This TCR beta chain was identified in a study of identical twins. TCRdb re-called the 5' RACE reads with MiXCR, one entry per CDR3 protein. The sample carries about 530,000 distinct CDR3 sequences, approximately 20% recorded once. Study-level findings and limits: Interpretation of the results relied on cross-sectional statistical analysis and not on following the same donors.

Comments on this clonotype: What it binds is unknown.

These data were also filed under a second study, of yellow fever vaccine responses in identical twins.

The clonotype comes from a woman under 30 in good health. The sample taken for sequencing was CD4+ T cells sorted from blood.

The DNA of the CDR3 is TGCGCCAGCAGCCTCGAGCCAGCTAGCGCCGGGGAGCTGTTTTTT. It translates to CASSLEPASAGELFF. The V call is TRBV5-1, the J call TRBJ2-2; D is possibly TRBD2 (6 bases). The germline V gene encodes CDR1 SGHRS and CDR2 YFSETQ. The V end lost 4 bases, the J end lost 6 bases, and 16 bases lay between the germline ends. CDR3 size: 15 residues.